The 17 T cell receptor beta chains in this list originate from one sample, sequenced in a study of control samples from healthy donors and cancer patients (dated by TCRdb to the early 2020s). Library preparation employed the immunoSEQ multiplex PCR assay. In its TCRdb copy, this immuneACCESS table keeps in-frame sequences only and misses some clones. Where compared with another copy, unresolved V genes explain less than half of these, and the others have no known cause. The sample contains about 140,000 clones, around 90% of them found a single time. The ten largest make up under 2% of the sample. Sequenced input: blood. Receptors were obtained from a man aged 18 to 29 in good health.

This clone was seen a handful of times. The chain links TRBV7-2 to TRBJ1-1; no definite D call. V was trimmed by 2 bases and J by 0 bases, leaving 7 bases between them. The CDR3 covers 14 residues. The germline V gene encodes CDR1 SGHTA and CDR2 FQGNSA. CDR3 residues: CASSLRNLNTEAFF. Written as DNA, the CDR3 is TGTGCCAGCAGCTTAAGGAACTTGAACACTGAAGCTTTCTTT.

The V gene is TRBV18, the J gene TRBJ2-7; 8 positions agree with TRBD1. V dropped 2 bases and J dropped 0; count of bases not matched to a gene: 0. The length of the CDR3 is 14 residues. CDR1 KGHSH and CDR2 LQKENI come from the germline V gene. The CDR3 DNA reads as TGTGCCAGCTCACCAGGGACAGGCTCCTACGAGCAGTACTTC. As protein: CASSPGTGSYEQYF.

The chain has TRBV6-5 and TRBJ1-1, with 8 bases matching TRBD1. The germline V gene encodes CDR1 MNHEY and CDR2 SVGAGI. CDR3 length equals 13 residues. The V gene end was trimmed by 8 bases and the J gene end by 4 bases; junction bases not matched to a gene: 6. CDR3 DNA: TGTGCCAGCTTAGACAGGGGTGGCACTGAAGCTTTCTTT. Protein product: CASLDRGGTEAFF.

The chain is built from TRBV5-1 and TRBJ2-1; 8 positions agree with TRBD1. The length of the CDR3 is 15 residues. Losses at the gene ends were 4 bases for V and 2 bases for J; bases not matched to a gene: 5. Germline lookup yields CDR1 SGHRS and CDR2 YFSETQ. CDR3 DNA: TGCGCCAGCAGCAGTGACAGGGGCCCCTACAATGAGCAGTTCTTC. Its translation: CASSSDRGPYNEQFF.

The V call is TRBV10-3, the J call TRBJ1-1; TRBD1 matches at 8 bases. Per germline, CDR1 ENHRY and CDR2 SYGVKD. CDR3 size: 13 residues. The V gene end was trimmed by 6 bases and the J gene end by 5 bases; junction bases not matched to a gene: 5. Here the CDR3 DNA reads TGTGCCATCAGACCCGACAGGGGTACTGAAGCTTTCTTT. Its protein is CAIRPDRGTEAFF.

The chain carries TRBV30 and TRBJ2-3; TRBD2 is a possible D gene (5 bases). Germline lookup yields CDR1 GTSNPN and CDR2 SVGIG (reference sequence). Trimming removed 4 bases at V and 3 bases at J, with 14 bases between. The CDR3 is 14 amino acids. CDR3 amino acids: CAWTSGEMTDTQYF. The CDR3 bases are TGTGCCTGGACTTCCGGGGAGATGACAGATACGCAGTATTTT.

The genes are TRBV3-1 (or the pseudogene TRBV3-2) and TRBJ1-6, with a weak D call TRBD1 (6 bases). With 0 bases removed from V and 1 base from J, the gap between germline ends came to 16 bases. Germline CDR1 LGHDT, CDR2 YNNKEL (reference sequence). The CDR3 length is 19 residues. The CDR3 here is CASSQEGPGGQSYNSPLHF. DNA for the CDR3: TGTGCCAGCAGCCAAGAGGGACCCGGGGGGCAGTCCTATAATTCACCCCTCCACTTT.

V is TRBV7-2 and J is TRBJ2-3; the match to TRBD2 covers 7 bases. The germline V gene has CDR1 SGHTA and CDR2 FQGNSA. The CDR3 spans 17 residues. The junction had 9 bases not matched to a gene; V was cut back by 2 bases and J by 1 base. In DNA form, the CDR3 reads TGTGCCAGCAGCTTACCGTTCGGGCTAGCGGGCACAGATACGCAGTATTTT. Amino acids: CASSLPFGLAGTDTQYF.

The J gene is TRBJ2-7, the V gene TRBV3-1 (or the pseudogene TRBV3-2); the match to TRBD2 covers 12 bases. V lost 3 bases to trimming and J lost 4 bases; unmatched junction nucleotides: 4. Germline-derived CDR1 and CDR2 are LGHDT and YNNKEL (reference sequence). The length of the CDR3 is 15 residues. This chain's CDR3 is CASSHETSGGYEQYF. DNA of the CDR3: TGTGCCAGCAGCCACGAGACTAGCGGGGGTTACGAGCAGTACTTC.

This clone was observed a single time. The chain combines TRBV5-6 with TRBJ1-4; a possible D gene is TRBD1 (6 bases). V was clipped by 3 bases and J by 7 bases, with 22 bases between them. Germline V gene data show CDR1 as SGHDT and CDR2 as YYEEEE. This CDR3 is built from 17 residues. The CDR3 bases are TGTGCCAGCAGCTCCCTAAAGCGGGCCAGGGGACTTGAAAAACTGTTTTTT. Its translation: CASSSLKRARGLEKLFF.

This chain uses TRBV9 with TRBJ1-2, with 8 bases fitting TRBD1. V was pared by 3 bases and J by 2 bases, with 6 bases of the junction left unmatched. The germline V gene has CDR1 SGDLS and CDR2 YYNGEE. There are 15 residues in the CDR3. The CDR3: CASSAPTGENYGYTF. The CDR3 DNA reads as TGTGCCAGCAGCGCACCGACAGGGGAGAACTATGGCTACACCTTC.

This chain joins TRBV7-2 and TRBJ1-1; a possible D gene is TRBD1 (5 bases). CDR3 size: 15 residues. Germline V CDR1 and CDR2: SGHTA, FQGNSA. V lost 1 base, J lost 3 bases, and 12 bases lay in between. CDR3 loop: CASSLEWGRDTEAFF. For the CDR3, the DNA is TGTGCCAGCAGCTTAGAATGGGGCCGGGACACTGAAGCTTTCTTT. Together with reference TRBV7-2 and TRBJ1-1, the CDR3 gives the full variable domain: GAGVSQSPSNKVTEKGKDVELRCDPISGHTALYWYRQSLGQGLEFLIYFQGNSAPDKSGLPSDRFSAERTGGSVSTLTIQRTQQEDSAVYLCASSLEWGRDTEAFFGQGTRLTVV.

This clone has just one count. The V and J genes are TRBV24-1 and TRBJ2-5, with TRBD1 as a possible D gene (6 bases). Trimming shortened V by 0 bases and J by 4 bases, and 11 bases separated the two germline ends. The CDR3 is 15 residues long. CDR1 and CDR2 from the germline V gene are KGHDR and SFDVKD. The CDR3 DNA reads TGTGCCACCAGTGATTTGAACAGGGAAGCAGAGACCCAGTACTTC. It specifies CATSDLNREAETQYF.

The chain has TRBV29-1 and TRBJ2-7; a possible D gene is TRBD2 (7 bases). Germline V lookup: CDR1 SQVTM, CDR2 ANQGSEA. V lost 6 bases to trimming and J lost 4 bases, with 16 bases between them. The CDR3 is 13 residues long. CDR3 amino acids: CSVGGAGVYEQYF. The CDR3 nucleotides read TGCAGCGTGGGGGGGGCAGGAGTATACGAGCAGTACTTC.

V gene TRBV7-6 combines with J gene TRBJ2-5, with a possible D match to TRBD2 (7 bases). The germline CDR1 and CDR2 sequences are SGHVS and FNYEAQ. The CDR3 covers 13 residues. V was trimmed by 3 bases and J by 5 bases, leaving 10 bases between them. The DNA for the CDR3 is TGTGCCAGCAGCTTTCGGGGGGCGGAGACCCAGTACTTC. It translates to CASSFRGAETQYF.

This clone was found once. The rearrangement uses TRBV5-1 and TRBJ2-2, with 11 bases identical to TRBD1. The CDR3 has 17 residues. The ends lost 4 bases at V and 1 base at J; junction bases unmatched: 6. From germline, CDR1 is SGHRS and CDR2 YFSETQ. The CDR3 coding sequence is TGCGCCAGCAGCGCGGACAGGGGGCTTGGGAACACCGGGGAGCTGTTTTTT. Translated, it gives CASSADRGLGNTGELFF. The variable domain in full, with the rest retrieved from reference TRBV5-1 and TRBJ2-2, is KAGVTQTPRYLIKTRGQQVTLSCSPISGHRSVSWYQQTPGQGLQFLFEYFSETQRNKGNFPGRFSGRQFSNSRSEMNVSTLELGDSALYLCASSADRGLGNTGELFFGEGSRLTVL.

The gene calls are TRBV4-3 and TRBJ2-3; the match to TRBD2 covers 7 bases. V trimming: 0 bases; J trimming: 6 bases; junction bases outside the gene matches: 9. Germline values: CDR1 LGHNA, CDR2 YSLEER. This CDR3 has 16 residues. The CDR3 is CASSQDFRAGEDTQYF. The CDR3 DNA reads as TGCGCCAGCAGCCAAGATTTCCGGGCGGGGGAGGATACGCAGTATTTT.